Included here is one TCR beta chain sequence, with context. Original processing notes: The assay estimated nucleated cells by amplifying reference gene primers. Assay used: immunoSEQ multiplex PCR; TCRdb lists only in-frame clones, some missing. The V and J calls and the clone size are those of that table, but D and trimming were determined from the DNA. The table has approximately 300,000 clones, 80% to 90% seen once; the top ten hold around 1.2%. This specimen comes from a study of blood T cell repertoires in COVID-19. Study-level information: Samples of COVID-19 (acute and convalescent) were obtained from the United States, Italy and Spain.

The clonotype originates from a woman aged 50 to 60 with acute or convalescent COVID-19. Specimen: peripheral blood.

CDR3 sequence (DNA): TGTGCCAGCAGCGCGCTGACAGGGTCCGCGGACTATGGCTACACCTTC. Its protein is CASSALTGSADYGYTF. The V gene is TRBV7-8, the J gene TRBJ1-2, with 7 nucleotides matching TRBD1. The CDR3 sequence is 16 residues long. V shed 5 bases, J shed 3 bases, and the junction held 12 bases outside the gene matches. From germline, CDR1 is SGHVS and CDR2 FQNEAQ. The entire variable domain, with the rest obtained from reference TRBV7-8 and TRBJ1-2, is as follows: GAGVSQSPRYKVAKRGQDVALRCDPISGHVSLFWYQQALGQGPEFLTYFQNEAQLDKSGLPSDRFFAERPEGSVSTLKIQRTQQEDSAVYLCASSALTGSADYGYTFGSGTRLTVV.